Listed below are T cell receptor beta chains from one sample, sequenced in a study of shared clonotypes between healthy human individuals. Assay: immunoSEQ multiplex PCR; the TCRdb copy retains only in-frame clones and omits some. The table includes roughly 110,000 clones, 68% detected once. Sequenced: memory CD8+ T cells sorted from blood. Receptor source: a woman in her 30s in good health. CDR3s leave out the opening cysteine and the closing phenylalanine or tryptophan.

TRBV27	TRBJ2-7	ASSLLPGQHYEQY
TRBV7-9	TRBJ2-2	ASSPKVAGRNTGELF
TRBV6-5	TRBJ2-7	ASRAASGTAYEQY
TRBV19	TRBJ1-3	ASNLGQGYSGNTIY
TRBV6-6	TRBJ2-1	ASRDLGALYNEQF
TRBV5-6	TRBJ2-3	ASSFNLRHTDTQY
TRBV4-1	TRBJ1-5	ASSQMDRAYSQPQH
TRBV7-8	TRBJ2-5	ASSLVHSGETQY
TRBV18	TRBJ1-1	ASSPFGTEAF
TRBV5-6	TRBJ2-2	ASSSLAPNTGELF
TRBV27	TRBJ1-2	ASSLSGHLVMGYT
TRBV20-1	NA	SAEEIYEQY
TRBV28	TRBJ2-7	ASSLSLASSYEQY
TRBV30	TRBJ2-7	AWSVDGSGSYEQY
TRBV5-6	TRBJ2-7	ASIKMGGLTYEQY
TRBV28	TRBJ1-2	ASSLGGPARGGYT
TRBV21-1	TRBJ2-7	ASSKAVREAYEQY
TRBV2	TRBJ1-1	ASRINPGQGANTEAF
TRBV7-1	TRBJ1-2	ASSSGQDYGYT
TRBV7-9	TRBJ2-2	ASSSSGIQGRTGELF
TRBV19	TRBJ1-1	ASSIPGTEAF
TRBV2	TRBJ1-6	ASSERNSPLH
TRBV20-1	TRBJ2-1	SGQGFEQF
TRBV28	TRBJ2-5	ASSFSYSQY
TRBV6-4	TRBJ2-2	ASSDSNWGLAGAGELF
TRBV25-1	TRBJ2-3	ASSELGGSSSTDTQY
TRBV28	NA	ATATSYEQY
TRBV7-6	TRBJ1-4	ASSLVPGERGEKLF
TRBV7-9	TRBJ1-1	ASTLLNTEAF